These 20 T cell receptor beta chains came from one sample sequenced in a study of blood T cell repertoires in COVID-19. Sequencing was performed with immunoSEQ multiplex PCR; in TCRdb, only in-frame clones are kept and a portion is missing. The sample records around 310,000 clones, 75% to 90% being singletons. Specimen: peripheral blood. These receptors originate from an older woman with acute or convalescent COVID-19.

This sequence joins TRBV4-3 and TRBJ1-2; 8 bases line up with TRBD1. The CDR3 spans 15 residues. V was clipped by 5 bases and J by 4 bases; unmatched bases: 9. Germline values: CDR1 LGHNA, CDR2 YSLEER. As DNA, the CDR3 is TGCGCCAGCAGCGGGGGACAGGCCTCCTTCTATGGCTACACCTTC. Translation: CASSGGQASFYGYTF.

This rearrangement joins TRBV21-1 to TRBJ1-1; TRBD1, the D gene given by the table, was not confirmed from the DNA. TRBV21-1 has pseudogene status. The CDR3 is 15 amino acids. The CDR3 spells CAIKAGWVLCTEAFF. CDR3 bases: TGTGCCATAAAGGCAGGGTGGGTTCTATGCACTGAAGCTTTCTTT.

The J gene is TRBJ2-1, the V gene TRBV6-5; the match to TRBD2 covers 10 bases. The V gene's germline CDR1 is MNHEY and CDR2 SVGAGI. This CDR3 spans 15 amino acids. J gave up 5 bases and V 5 bases, and 6 bases lay outside the gene matches. In DNA form, the CDR3 reads TGTGCCAGCAGTCCCCTAGCGGGAGCTCACAATGAGCAGTTCTTC. This translates into CASSPLAGAHNEQFF.

This rearrangement joins TRBV19 to TRBJ2-5; tentative D call: TRBD2 (5 bases). Germline CDR1 and CDR2: LNHDA and SQIVND (reference sequence). This CDR3 has 11 residues. The V end was cut by 7 bases, the J end by 2 bases, with 5 bases between. CDR3 nucleotide sequence: TGTGCCAGTACGGGACAAGAGACCCAGTACTTC. This gives the protein CASTGQETQYF.

V is TRBV7-9 and J is TRBJ2-1, with D unclear. The CDR3 totals 16 residues. The germline CDR1 and CDR2 sequences are SEHNR and FQNEAQ (reference sequence). Trimming cost V 1 base and J 0 bases, with 10 bases left between them. The CDR3 region is CASSLGALVSYNEQFF. CDR3 bases: TGTGCCAGCAGCTTAGGAGCGCTCGTCTCCTACAATGAGCAGTTCTTC.

Regarding this clone: The junction shows a germline mismatch at one end, possibly a read error. The CDR3 loop reads CASREVLAGLAKNIQYF. CDR3 in DNA: TGTGCCAGCAGGGAAGTTCTAGCGGGATTAGCCAAAAACATTCAGTACTTC. The rearrangement links TRBV6-1 to TRBJ2-4, with 9 bases identical to TRBD2. Per the germline V gene, CDR1 is MNHNS and CDR2 is SASEGT. This CDR3 spans 17 amino acids.

The chain carries TRBV18 and TRBJ2-7; D possibly corresponds to TRBD1 (6 bases). CDR1 and CDR2 from the germline V gene are KGHSH and LQKENI. V was cut by 0 bases and J by 3 bases, with 15 bases left in between. The CDR3 contains 16 residues. The CDR3 here is CASSPPRGQGNYEQYF. The DNA for the CDR3 is TGTGCCAGCTCACCACCTCGTGGGCAGGGGAACTACGAGCAGTACTTC.

This clone was seen a single time. The chain links TRBV2 to TRBJ1-1, with D possibly TRBD1 on 6 matching bases. Germline loops: CDR1 SNHLY, CDR2 FYNNEI. The CDR3 length is 14 residues. V lost 7 bases and J 1 base, leaving 13 bases between the germline ends. In DNA form, the CDR3 reads TGTGCCAGCACTTCGAGGGGGGGGAACACTGAAGCTTTCTTT. This encodes CASTSRGGNTEAFF.

This clone was detected only a few times. This same CDR3 is encoded by further DNA sequences in the sample. The chain combines TRBV18 with TRBJ1-1; tentatively, D is TRBD1 (5 bases). Trimming removed 6 bases at V and 1 base at J, with 12 bases between. The CDR3 length is 14 residues. CDR1 KGHSH and CDR2 LQKENI come from the germline V gene. CDR3 region: CASSPARENTEAFF. CDR3 in DNA: TGTGCCAGCTCCCCAGCCAGGGAGAACACTGAAGCTTTCTTT.

The chain combines TRBV2 with TRBJ1-5; TRBD1 matches 9 bases. Germline loops: CDR1 SNHLY, CDR2 FYNNEI. The CDR3 contains 14 residues. Losses at the gene ends were 9 bases for V and 4 bases for J; bases not matched to a gene: 7. CDR3 bases: TGTGCCAGTTCCGGGACAGGGTATAATCAGCCCCAGCATTTT. Its translation is CASSGTGYNQPQHF.

CDR3: CASSLSLAGPDTQYF. CDR3 in DNA: TGTGCCAGCAGCTTATCCCTAGCGGGACCAGATACGCAGTATTTT. This chain joins TRBV11-3 and TRBJ2-3, with 9 bases matching TRBD2. J was trimmed by 4 bases and V by 2 bases; bases with no gene match: 4. This CDR3 has 15 amino acids. Looked up from germline, CDR1 is SGHNT and CDR2 is YENEEA.

V is TRBV15 and J is TRBJ1-2, with 7 bases that match TRBD1. J was trimmed by 3 bases and V by 5 bases; bases with no gene match: 6. The germline CDR1 and CDR2 sequences are LNHNV and YYDKDF (reference sequence). The CDR3 loop spans 14 amino acids. Written as DNA, the CDR3 is TGTGCCACCAGCCCCAACAGGGGACACTATGGCTACACCTTC. As protein: CATSPNRGHYGYTF.

J is TRBJ1-6 and V is TRBV14; D is unresolved. CDR3 size: 18 residues. Trimming removed 4 bases at V and 1 base at J, with 17 bases between. Germline values: CDR1 SGHDN, CDR2 FVKESK. The CDR3 sequence: CASSPFAEGGSYNSPLHF. The CDR3 DNA sequence: TGTGCCAGCAGCCCTTTCGCTGAGGGAGGATCCTATAATTCACCCCTCCACTTT.

This clone was recorded only once. The chain combines TRBV11-3 with TRBJ2-5; 14 bases align to TRBD2. With V trimmed by 5 bases and J by 4 bases, 9 bases remained unmatched. The CDR3 is made up of 17 amino acids. The germline V gene encodes CDR1 SGHNT and CDR2 YENEEA. The CDR3, as DNA: TGTGCCAGCAGCCCAGGGACTAGCGGGAGTATGGGAGAGACCCAGTACTTC. Amino acid sequence: CASSPGTSGSMGETQYF.

The rearrangement links TRBV7-2 to TRBJ1-3; 7 bases align to TRBD1. The CDR3 is 16 amino acids. The V gene end was trimmed by 3 bases and the J gene end by 1 base; junction bases not matched to a gene: 6. Germline CDR1 is SGHTA and CDR2 is FQGNSA. The CDR3 here is CASSLVTGVSGNTIYF. Here the CDR3 DNA reads TGTGCCAGCAGCTTGGTTACAGGGGTTTCTGGAAACACCATATATTTT. The full variable domain, with the rest looked up from reference TRBV7-2 and TRBJ1-3, is GAGVSQSPSNKVTEKGKDVELRCDPISGHTALYWYRQSLGQGLEFLIYFQGNSAPDKSGLPSDRFSAERTGGSVSTLTIQRTQQEDSAVYLCASSLVTGVSGNTIYFGEGSWLTVV.

This clone was picked up one time. The chain employs TRBV18 and TRBJ2-7, with a tentative D call TRBD2 (5 bases). Trimming took off 2 bases at V and 1 base at J, with 9 bases between the two ends. From germline, CDR1 is KGHSH and CDR2 LQKENI. The CDR3 runs 14 residues. CDR3 DNA sequence: TGTGCCAGCTCACCAGGAGGTAGGTCCTACGAGCAGTACTTC. Amino acid sequence: CASSPGGRSYEQYF.

The J gene is TRBJ1-1, the V gene TRBV24-1; D gene unclear. CDR1 and CDR2 from the germline V gene are KGHDR and SFDVKD. Trimming pared 2 bases from V and 5 bases from J, leaving 14 bases between. The CDR3 sequence is 15 residues long. CDR3 protein: CATSDSGRRNTEAFF. The DNA of the CDR3 is TGTGCCACCAGTGATTCTGGACGGAGGAATACTGAAGCTTTCTTT.

CDR3 nucleotide sequence: TGTGCCAGCAGCCCCCGACAGGGGACGAACACTGAAGCTTTCTTT. It translates to CASSPRQGTNTEAFF. V usage is TRBV4-2 and J usage is TRBJ1-1, with 8 bases matching TRBD1. V was pared by 4 bases and J by 1 base, with 5 bases of the junction left unmatched. The CDR3 has 15 residues. CDR1 is LGHNA and CDR2 is YNFKEQ in the germline V gene.

The chain uses TRBV10-2 and TRBJ2-7; no definite D call. Germline CDR1 is WSHSY and CDR2 is SAAADI. The V end was cut by 2 bases, the J end by 0 bases, with 8 bases between. The CDR3 is made up of 14 amino acids. CDR3 in amino acids: CASSEEKSSYEQYF. CDR3 sequence (DNA): TGCGCCAGCAGTGAGGAAAAGAGCTCCTACGAGCAGTACTTC.

The gene calls are TRBV6-2 or TRBV6-3 and TRBJ2-7; 9 bases agree with TRBD1. Germline loops: CDR1 MNHEY, CDR2 SVGEGT. With 6 bases clipped from V and 0 bases from J, the junction kept 6 bases outside the gene matches. The CDR3 length is 15 residues. In DNA, the CDR3 is TGTGCCAGCAGCCGACAGGGGGAGAGCTCCTACGAGCAGTACTTC. Its translation: CASSRQGESSYEQYF.